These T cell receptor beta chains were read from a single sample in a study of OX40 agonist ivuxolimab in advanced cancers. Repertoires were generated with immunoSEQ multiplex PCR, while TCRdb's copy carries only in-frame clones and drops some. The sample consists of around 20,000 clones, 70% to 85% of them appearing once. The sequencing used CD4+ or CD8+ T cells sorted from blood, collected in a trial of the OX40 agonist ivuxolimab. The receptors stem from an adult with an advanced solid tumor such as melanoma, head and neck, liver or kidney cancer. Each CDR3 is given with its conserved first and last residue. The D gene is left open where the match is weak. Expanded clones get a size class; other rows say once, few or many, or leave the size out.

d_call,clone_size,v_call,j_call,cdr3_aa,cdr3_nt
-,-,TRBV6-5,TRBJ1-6,CASSYSGSYNSPLHF,TGTGCCAGCAGTTACTCGGGCAGCTATAATTCACCCCTCCACTTT
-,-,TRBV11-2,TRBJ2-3,CASSFPGSDTQYF,TGTGCCAGCAGCTTTCCAGGTTCCGATACGCAGTATTTT
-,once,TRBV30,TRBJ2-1,CAWSRGDPSYNEQFF,TGTGCCTGGAGTCGAGGGGATCCCTCCTACAATGAGCAGTTCTTC
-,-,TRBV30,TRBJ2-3,CAWSDGSSTDTQYF,TGTGCCTGGAGTGACGGGAGTAGCACAGATACGCAGTATTTT
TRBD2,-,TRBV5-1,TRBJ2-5,CASTAETSGRAVETQYF,TGCGCCAGCACCGCCGAGACTAGCGGGAGGGCCGTAGAGACCCAGTACTTC
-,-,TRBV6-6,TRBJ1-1,CASSYLPDMVSEAFF,TGTGCCAGCAGTTACCTGCCGGATATGGTCTCTGAAGCTTTCTTT
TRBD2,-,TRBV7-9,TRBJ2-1,CASSPARDYYNEQFF,TGTGCCAGCAGTCCAGCTAGGGACTACTACAATGAGCAGTTCTTC
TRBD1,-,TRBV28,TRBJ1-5,CASSSTGTRPSNQPQHF,TGTGCCAGCAGTTCGACAGGGACTCGGCCAAGCAATCAGCCCCAGCATTTT
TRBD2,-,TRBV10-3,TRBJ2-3,CAITETSGSTDTQYF,TGTGCCATCACCGAGACTAGCGGAAGCACAGATACGCAGTATTTT
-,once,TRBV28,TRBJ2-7,CANSFPKQYF,TGTGCCAACAGTTTTCCGAAGCAGTACTTC
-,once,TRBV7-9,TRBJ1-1,CASSLATGEAFF,TGTGCCAGCAGCTTAGCCACGGGAGAAGCTTTCTTT
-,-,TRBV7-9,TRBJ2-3,CASSTLGLTDTQYF,TGTGCCAGCAGCACCCTCGGACTGACGGATACGCAGTATTTT
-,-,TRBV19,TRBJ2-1,CASSFASAGTHLYNEQFF,TGTGCCAGTAGTTTCGCCTCGGCCGGGACCCACTTATACAATGAGCAGTTCTTC
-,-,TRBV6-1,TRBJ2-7,CASSDYGGGNEQYF,TGTGCCAGCAGTGATTATGGGGGGGGCAACGAGCAGTACTTC
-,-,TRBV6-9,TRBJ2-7,CASSDALSYEQYF,TGTGCCAGCAGTGATGCCCTCTCCTACGAGCAGTACTTC
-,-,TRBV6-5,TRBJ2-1,CASSYSGGYSYNEQFF,TGTGCCAGCAGTTACTCTGGGGGCTACTCCTACAATGAGCAGTTCTTC
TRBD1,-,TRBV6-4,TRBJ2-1,CASSAHSPGQGGDEQFF,TGTGCCAGCAGTGCTCACTCACCGGGACAGGGGGGCGATGAGCAGTTCTTC
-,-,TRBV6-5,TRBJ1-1,CASSYPAGLNTEAFF,TGTGCCAGCAGTTACCCGGCAGGGCTAAACACTGAAGCTTTCTTT
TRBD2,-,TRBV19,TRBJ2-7,CASSIGTSGIGEQYF,TGTGCCAGTAGTATTGGGACTAGCGGGATCGGCGAGCAGTACTTC
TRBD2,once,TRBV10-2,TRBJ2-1,CASSESMGLVSYNEQFF,TGCGCCAGCAGTGAGAGTATGGGACTAGTCTCCTACAATGAGCAGTTCTTC
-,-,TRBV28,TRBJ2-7,CASSLSGGGPYEQYF,TGTGCCAGCAGTTTATCTGGGGGGGGGCCGTACGAGCAGTACTTC
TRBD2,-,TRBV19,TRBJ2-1,CATSLWLAGINNEQFF,TGTGCCACCTCCCTATGGCTAGCGGGAATAAACAATGAGCAGTTCTTC
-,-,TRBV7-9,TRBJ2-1,CASSPLSGPYNEQFF,TGTGCCAGCAGCCCCCTCTCGGGGCCCTACAATGAGCAGTTCTTC
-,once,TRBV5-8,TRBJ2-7,CASSSGGSYEQYF,TGTGCCAGCAGCTCAGGAGGATCCTACGAGCAGTACTTC
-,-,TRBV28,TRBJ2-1,CASSLSNREGPYNEQFF,TGTGCCAGCAGCTTGTCCAATAGGGAAGGTCCCTACAATGAGCAGTTCTTC
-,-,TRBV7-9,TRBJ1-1,CASTPPETPNTEAFF,TGTGCCAGCACCCCCCCGGAGACACCGAACACTGAAGCTTTCTTT
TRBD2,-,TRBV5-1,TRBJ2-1,CASSLAAGTYNEQFF,TGCGCCAGCAGCTTGGCAGCGGGGACCTACAATGAGCAGTTCTTC
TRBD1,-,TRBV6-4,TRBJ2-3,CASSQGQGPDTQYF,TGTGCCAGCAGCCAGGGACAGGGCCCAGATACGCAGTATTTT
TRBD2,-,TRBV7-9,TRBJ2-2,CASSLGTIRGAGELFF,TGTGCCAGCAGCTTAGGAACGATCCGGGGGGCCGGGGAGCTGTTTTTT
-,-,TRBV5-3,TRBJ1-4,CARSLSPSGKLFF,TGTGCCAGAAGCTTGTCGCCCTCGGGGAAACTGTTTTTT
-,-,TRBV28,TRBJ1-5,CASSLNEVGPQHF,TGTGCCAGCAGTTTAAATGAGGTAGGGCCCCAGCATTTT
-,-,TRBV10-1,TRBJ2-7,CASPRLDYEQYF,TGCGCCAGCCCCAGATTGGACTACGAGCAGTACTTC
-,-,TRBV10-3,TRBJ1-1,CAIRGVGQEAFF,TGTGCCATCAGAGGGGTTGGACAGGAAGCTTTCTTT
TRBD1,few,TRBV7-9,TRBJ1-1,CASSLALGTANTEAFF,TGTGCCAGCAGCTTAGCGTTGGGGACAGCGAACACTGAAGCTTTCTTT
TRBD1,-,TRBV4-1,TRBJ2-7,CASSVQGSYEQYF,TGCGCCAGCAGCGTACAGGGGTCCTACGAGCAGTACTTC
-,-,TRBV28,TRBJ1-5,CASSFGDRPIRGNQPQHF,TGTGCCAGCAGTTTTGGAGACAGGCCTATTCGTGGCAATCAGCCCCAGCATTTT
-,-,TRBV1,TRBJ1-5,CTSSQAHRLRDREDQPQHF,TGCACCAGCAGCCAAGCACATCGATTGCGGGACAGGGAAGATCAGCCCCAGCATTTT
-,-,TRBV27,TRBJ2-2,CASSLLRVNTGELFF,TGTGCCAGCAGTCTACTTCGGGTGAACACCGGGGAGCTGTTTTTT
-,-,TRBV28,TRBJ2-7,CASSFHEQYF,TGTGCCAGCAGTTTCCACGAGCAGTACTTC
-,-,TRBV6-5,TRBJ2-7,CASSYGGTAAYEQYF,TGTGCCAGCAGTTACGGAGGGACAGCGGCCTACGAGCAGTACTTC